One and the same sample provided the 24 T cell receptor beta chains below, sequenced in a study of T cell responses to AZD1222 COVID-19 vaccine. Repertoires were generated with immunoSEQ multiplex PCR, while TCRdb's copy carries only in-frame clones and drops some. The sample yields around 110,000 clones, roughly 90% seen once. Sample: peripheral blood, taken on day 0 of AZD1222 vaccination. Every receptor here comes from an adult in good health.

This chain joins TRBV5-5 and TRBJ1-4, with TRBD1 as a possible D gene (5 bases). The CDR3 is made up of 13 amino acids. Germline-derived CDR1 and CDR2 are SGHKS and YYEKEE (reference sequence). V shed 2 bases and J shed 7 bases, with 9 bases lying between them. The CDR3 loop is CASSFQGGEKLFF. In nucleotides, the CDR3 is TGTGCCAGCAGCTTCCAGGGTGGTGAAAAACTGTTTTTT.

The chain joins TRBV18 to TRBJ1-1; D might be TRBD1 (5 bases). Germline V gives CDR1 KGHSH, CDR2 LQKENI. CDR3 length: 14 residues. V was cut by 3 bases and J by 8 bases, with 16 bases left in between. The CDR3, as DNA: TGTGCCAGCTCACCCGGGACGGCTGGCGGGGAAGCTTTCTTT. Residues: CASSPGTAGGEAFF.

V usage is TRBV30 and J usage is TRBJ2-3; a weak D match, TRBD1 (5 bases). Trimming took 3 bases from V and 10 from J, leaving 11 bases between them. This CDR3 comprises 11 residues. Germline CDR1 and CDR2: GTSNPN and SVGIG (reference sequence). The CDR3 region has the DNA TGTGCCTGGAGAAGGCAGGGATCGCAGTATTTT. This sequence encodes CAWRRQGSQYF.

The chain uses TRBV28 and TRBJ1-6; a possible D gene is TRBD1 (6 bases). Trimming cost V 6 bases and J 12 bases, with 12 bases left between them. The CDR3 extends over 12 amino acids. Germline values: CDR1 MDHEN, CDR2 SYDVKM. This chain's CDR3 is CASREDRGPLHF. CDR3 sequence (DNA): TGTGCCAGCAGGGAGGACAGAGGACCCCTCCACTTT.

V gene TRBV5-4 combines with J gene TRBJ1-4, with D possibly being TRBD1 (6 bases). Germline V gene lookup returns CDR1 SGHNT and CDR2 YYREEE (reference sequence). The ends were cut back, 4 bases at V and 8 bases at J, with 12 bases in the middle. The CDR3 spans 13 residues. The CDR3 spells CASSRSTGEKLFF. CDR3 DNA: TGTGCCAGCAGCCGGAGCACAGGGGAAAAACTGTTTTTT.

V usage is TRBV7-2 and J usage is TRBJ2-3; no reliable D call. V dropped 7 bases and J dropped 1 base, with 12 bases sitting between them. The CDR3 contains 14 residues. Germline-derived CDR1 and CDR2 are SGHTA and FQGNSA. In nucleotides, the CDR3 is TGTGCCAGCATCGAAACGTCGGGCACAGATACGCAGTATTTT. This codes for CASIETSGTDTQYF.

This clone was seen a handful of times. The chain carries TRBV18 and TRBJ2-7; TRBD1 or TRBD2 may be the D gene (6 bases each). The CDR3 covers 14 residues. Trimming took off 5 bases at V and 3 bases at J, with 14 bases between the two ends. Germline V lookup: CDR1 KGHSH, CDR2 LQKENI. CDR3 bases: TGTGCCAGCTCATCACAGGGAGGAGGCTACGAGCAGTACTTC. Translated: CASSSQGGGYEQYF.

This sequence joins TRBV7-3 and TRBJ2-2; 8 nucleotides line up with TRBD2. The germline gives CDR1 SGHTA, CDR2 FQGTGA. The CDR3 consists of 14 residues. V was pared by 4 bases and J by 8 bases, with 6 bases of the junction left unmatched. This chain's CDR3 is CASSSGLAGGELFF. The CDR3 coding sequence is TGTGCCAGCAGCTCCGGATTAGCGGGAGGGGAGCTGTTTTTT. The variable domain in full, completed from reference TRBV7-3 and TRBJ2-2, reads GAGVSQTPSNKVTEKGKYVELRCDPISGHTALYWYRQSLGQGPEFLIYFQGTGAADDSGLPNDRFFAVRPEGSVSTLKIQRTERGDSAVYLCASSSGLAGGELFFGEGSRLTVL.

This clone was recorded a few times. CDR3: CASTTQGANTEAFF. DNA for the CDR3: TGTGCCAGCACCACTCAAGGGGCGAACACTGAAGCTTTCTTT. This chain joins TRBV28 and TRBJ1-1; D perhaps matches TRBD1 (5 bases). V lost 7 bases to trimming and J lost 1 base, with 13 bases between them. The CDR3 spans 14 residues. The germline CDR1 and CDR2 sequences are MDHEN and SYDVKM. The full variable domain, its missing parts supplied by reference TRBV28 and TRBJ1-1, is DVKVTQSSRYLVKRTGEKVFLECVQDMDHENMFWYRQDPGLGLRLIYFSYDVKMKEKGDIPEGYSVSREKKERFSLILESASTNQTSMYLCASTTQGANTEAFFGQGTRLTVV.

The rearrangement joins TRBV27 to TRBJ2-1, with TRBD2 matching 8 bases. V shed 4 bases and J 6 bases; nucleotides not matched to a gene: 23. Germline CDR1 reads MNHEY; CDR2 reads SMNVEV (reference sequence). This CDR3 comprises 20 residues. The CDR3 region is CASSSTQFARGGLPLNEQFF. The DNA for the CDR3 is TGTGCCAGCAGTTCGACTCAGTTTGCACGGGGGGGCCTGCCCCTCAATGAGCAGTTCTTC.

This CDR3 reads CASSIDPGDWGRSDNYGYTF. As DNA, the CDR3 is TGTGCCAGTAGTATAGATCCTGGCGACTGGGGGAGATCGGATAACTATGGCTACACCTTC. The gene calls are TRBV19 and TRBJ1-2, with a weak D call TRBD1 (5 bases). V was cut by 0 bases and J by 1 base, with 24 bases left in between. The CDR3 has 20 amino acids. Per germline, CDR1 LNHDA and CDR2 SQIVND (reference sequence). Based on the CDR3 plus reference TRBV19 and TRBJ1-2, the full variable domain is DGGITQSPKYLFRKEGQNVTLSCEQNLNHDAMYWYRQDPGQGLRLIYYSQIVNDFQKGDIAEGYSVSREKKESFPLTVTSAQKNPTAFYLCASSIDPGDWGRSDNYGYTFGSGTRLTVV.

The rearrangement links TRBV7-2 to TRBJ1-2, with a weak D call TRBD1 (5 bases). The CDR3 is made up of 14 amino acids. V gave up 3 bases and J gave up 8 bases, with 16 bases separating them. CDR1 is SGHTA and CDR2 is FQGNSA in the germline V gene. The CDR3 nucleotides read TGTGCCAGCAGCTTCACCGGGACTCGGATCGGCTACACCTTC. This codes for CASSFTGTRIGYTF.

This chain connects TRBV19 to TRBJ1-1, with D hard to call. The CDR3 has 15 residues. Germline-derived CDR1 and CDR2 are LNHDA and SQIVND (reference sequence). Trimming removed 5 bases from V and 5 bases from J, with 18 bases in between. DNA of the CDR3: TGTGCCAGTAGTTCTATAGAGTCAGATTGGACTGAAGCTTTCTTT. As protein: CASSSIESDWTEAFF. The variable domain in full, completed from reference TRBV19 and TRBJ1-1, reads DGGITQSPKYLFRKEGQNVTLSCEQNLNHDAMYWYRQDPGQGLRLIYYSQIVNDFQKGDIAEGYSVSREKKESFPLTVTSAQKNPTAFYLCASSSIESDWTEAFFGQGTRLTVV.

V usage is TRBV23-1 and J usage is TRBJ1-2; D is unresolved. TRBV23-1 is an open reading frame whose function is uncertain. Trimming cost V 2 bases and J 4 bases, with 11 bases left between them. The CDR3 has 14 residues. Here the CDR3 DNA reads TGCGCCAGCAGTCAACGTCCACAGCCCTATGGCTACACCTTC. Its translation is CASSQRPQPYGYTF.

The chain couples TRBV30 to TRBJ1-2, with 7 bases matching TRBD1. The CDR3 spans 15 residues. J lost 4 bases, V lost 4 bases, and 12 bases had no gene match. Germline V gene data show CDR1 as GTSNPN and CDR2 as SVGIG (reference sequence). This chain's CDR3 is CAWNFKGAYSYGYTF. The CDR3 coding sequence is TGTGCCTGGAATTTCAAGGGGGCTTATAGCTATGGCTACACCTTC.

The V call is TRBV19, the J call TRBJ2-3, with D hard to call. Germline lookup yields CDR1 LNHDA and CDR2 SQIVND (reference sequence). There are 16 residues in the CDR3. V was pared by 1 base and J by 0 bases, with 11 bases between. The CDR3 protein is CASSIVGWRSTDTQYF. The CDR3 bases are TGTGCCAGTAGTATAGTGGGCTGGCGGAGCACAGATACGCAGTATTTT.

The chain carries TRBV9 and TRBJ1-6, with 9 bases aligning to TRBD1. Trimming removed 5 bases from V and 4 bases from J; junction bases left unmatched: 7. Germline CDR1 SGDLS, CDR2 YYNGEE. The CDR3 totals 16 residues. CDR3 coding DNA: TGTGCCAGCAGTGAAACCGGGACAGGGTATAATTCACCCCTCCACTTT. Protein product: CASSETGTGYNSPLHF.

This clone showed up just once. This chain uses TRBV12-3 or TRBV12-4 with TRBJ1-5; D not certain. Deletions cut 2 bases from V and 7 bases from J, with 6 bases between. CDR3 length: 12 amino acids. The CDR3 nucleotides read TGTGCCAGCAGTTTATTGGACCAGCCCCAGCATTTT. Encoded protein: CASSLLDQPQHF.

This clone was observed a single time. CDR3 sequence: CASSVGAGNPPPFIATNEKLFF. The CDR3 DNA follows: TGTGCCAGCAGCGTAGGGGCAGGGAACCCACCACCTTTTATTGCAACTAATGAAAAACTGTTTTTT. The chain employs TRBV9 and TRBJ1-4; a possible D gene is TRBD1 (5 bases). V was cut by 0 bases and J by 0 bases, with 27 bases left in between. The CDR3 has 22 amino acids. Germline assignment: CDR1 SGDLS and CDR2 YYNGEE.

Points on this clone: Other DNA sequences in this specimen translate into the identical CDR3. The CDR3 bases are TGTGCCAGCAGTTTAGGTCACACTGAAGCTTTCTTT. It translates to CASSLGHTEAFF. The chain couples TRBV28 to TRBJ1-1; D gene ambiguous. Trimming left V 2 bases short and J 3 bases short, with 4 bases between. Germline V gene sequence: CDR1 MDHEN, CDR2 SYDVKM. CDR3 length: 12 amino acids. The full variable domain, rest sourced from reference TRBV28 and TRBJ1-1, is DVKVTQSSRYLVKRTGEKVFLECVQDMDHENMFWYRQDPGLGLRLIYFSYDVKMKEKGDIPEGYSVSREKKERFSLILESASTNQTSMYLCASSLGHTEAFFGQGTRLTVV.

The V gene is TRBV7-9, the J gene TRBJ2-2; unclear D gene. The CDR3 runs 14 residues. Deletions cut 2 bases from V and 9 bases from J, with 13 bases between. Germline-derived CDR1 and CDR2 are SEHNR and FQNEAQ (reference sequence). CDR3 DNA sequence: TGTGCCAGCAGCTTATATCAGGCTGGCTGGGAGCTGTTTTTT. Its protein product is CASSLYQAGWELFF.

CDR3 loop: CASSLEGSYSNQPQHF. The CDR3 DNA reads TGTGCCAGCAGCCTGGAGGGGAGTTATAGCAATCAGCCCCAGCATTTT. This sequence joins TRBV5-5 and TRBJ1-5; D may be TRBD1 (5 bases). The germline V gene encodes CDR1 SGHKS and CDR2 YYEKEE (reference sequence). V was cut by 4 bases and J by 0 bases, with 14 bases left in between. This CDR3 spans 16 amino acids.

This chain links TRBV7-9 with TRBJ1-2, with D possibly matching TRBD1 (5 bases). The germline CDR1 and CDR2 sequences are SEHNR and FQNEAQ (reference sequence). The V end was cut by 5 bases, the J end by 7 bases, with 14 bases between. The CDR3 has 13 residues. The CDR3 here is CASSRDAQGGYTF. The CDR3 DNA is TGTGCCAGCAGCCGGGACGCTCAAGGTGGCTACACCTTC.

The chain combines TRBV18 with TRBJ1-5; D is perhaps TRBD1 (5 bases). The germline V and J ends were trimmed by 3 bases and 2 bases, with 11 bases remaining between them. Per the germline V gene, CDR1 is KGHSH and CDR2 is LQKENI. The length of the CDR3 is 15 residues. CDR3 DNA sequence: TGTGCCAGCTCACCGGTTGGGGCGGGCAATCAGCCCCAGCATTTT. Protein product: CASSPVGAGNQPQHF. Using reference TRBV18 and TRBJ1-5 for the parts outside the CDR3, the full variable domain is NAGVMQNPRHLVRRRGQEARLRCSPMKGHSHVYWYRQLPEEGLKFMVYLQKENIIDESGMPKERFSAEFPKEGPSILRIQQVVRGDSAAYFCASSPVGAGNQPQHFGDGTRLSIL.